This T cell receptor (beta chain) originates from a study of blood T cell repertoires in COVID-19. Assay: immunoSEQ multiplex PCR; the TCRdb copy retains only in-frame clones and omits some. The sample holds about 39,000 clones, roughly 76% seen once. The CDR3 is made up of 15 amino acids. The germline V gene encodes CDR1 ENHRY and CDR2 SYGVKD. Losses at the gene ends were 4 bases for V and 7 bases for J; bases not matched to a gene: 5. Sequencing was carried out using peripheral blood. The chain couples TRBV10-3 to TRBJ1-4, with 11 bases identical to TRBD1. The clonotype originates from a man aged 65-85 years with active or convalescent COVID-19. CDR3 DNA: TGTGCCATCAGTGTTGAGGACAGGGGGCTTGAAAAACTGTTTTTT. This codes for CAISVEDRGLEKLFF.